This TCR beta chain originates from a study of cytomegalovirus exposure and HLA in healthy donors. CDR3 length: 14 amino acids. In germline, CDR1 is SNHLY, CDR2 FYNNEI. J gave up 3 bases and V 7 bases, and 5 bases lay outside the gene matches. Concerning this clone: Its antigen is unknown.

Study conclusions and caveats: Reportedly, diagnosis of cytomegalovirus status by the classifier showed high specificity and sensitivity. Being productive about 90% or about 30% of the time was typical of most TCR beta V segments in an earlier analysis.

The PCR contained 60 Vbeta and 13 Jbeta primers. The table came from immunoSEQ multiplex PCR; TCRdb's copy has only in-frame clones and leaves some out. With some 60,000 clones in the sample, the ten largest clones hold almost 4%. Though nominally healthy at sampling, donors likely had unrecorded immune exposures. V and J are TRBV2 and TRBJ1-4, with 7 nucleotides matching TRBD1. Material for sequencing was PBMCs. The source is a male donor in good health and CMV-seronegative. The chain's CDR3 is CASTRGRSNEKLFF. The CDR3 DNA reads TGTGCCAGCACGAGGGGGCGGTCTAATGAAAAACTGTTTTTT. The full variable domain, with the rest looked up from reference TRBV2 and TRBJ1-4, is EPEVTQTPSHQVTQMGQEVILRCVPISNHLYFYWYRQILGQKVEFLVSFYNNEISEKSEIFDDQFSVERPDGSNFTLKIRSTKLEDSAMYFCASTRGRSNEKLFFGSGTQLSVL.